Sequencing of this T cell receptor (beta chain) was carried out in a study of cytomegalovirus exposure and HLA in healthy donors. About this clone itself: Its antigen is unknown.

Assay used: immunoSEQ multiplex PCR; TCRdb lists only in-frame clones, some missing. The sample consists of around 350,000 clones, approximately 90% of them appearing once. Study conclusions and caveats: Cytomegalovirus association was assigned to more than 150 TCR beta chains. Rare TCR sequences predominated, though certain public TCRs were found in many donors.

CDR3 length: 15 amino acids. Germline assignment: CDR1 SGDLS and CDR2 YYNGEE. Trimming took 10 bases from V and 2 from J; bases not matched to a gene: 10. The TCR originated in a woman younger than 30 in good health and CMV-seronegative. Sequences were obtained from PBMCs. This chain links TRBV9 with TRBJ1-2, with 11 bases matching TRBD1. The CDR3 sequence: CAEEVDRGPNYGYTF. The DNA for the CDR3 is TGTGCCGAGGAAGTGGACAGGGGGCCCAACTATGGCTACACCTTC. The full variable domain, with the rest looked up from reference TRBV9 and TRBJ1-2, is DSGVTQTPKHLITATGQRVTLRCSPRSGDLSVYWYQQSLDQGLQFLIQYYNGEERAKGNILERFSAQQFPDLHSELNLSSLELGDSALYFCAEEVDRGPNYGYTFGSGTRLTVV.